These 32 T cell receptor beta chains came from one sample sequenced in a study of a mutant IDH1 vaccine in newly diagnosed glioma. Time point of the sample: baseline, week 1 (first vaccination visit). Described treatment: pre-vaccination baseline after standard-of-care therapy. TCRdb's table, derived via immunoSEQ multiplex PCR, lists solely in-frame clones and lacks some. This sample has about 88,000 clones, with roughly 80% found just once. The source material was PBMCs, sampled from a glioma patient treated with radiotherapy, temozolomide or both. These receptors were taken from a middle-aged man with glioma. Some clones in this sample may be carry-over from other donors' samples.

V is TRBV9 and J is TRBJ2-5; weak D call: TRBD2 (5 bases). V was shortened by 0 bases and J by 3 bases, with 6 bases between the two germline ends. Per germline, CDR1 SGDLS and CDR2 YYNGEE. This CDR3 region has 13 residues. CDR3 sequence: CASSVGSEETQYF. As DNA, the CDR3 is TGTGCCAGCAGCGTAGGTAGCGAAGAGACCCAGTACTTC.

CDR3 sequence reads: CSVEKPGGLGYTF. The CDR3 DNA reads TGCAGCGTTGAGAAACCAGGGGGCCTTGGCTACACCTTC. This chain connects TRBV29-1 to TRBJ1-2; 8 nucleotides agree with TRBD1. CDR3 length: 13 amino acids. The V and J ends lost 3 bases and 7 bases, in that order; junction bases with no gene match: 7. Germline V gives CDR1 SQVTM, CDR2 ANQGSEA.

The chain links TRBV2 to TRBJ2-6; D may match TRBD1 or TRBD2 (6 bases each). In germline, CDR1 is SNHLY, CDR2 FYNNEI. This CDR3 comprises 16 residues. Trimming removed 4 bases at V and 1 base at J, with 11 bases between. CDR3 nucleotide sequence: TGTGCCAGCAGTGGGGGGGACAAGTCTGGGGCCAACGTCCTGACTTTC. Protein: CASSGGDKSGANVLTF.

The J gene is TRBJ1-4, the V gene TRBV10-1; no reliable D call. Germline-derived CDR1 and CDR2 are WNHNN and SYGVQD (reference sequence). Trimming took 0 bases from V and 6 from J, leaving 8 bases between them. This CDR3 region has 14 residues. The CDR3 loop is CASSESLNYEKLFF. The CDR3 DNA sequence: TGCGCCAGCAGTGAGTCCTTGAACTATGAAAAACTGTTTTTT.

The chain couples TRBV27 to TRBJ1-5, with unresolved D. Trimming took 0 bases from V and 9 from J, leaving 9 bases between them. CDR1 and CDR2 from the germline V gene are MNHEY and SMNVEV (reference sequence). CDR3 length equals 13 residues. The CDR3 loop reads CASSLSGITPQHF. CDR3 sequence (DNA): TGTGCCAGCAGTTTATCGGGTATCACGCCCCAGCATTTT.

The CDR3 DNA follows: TGCGCCAGCAGCTTAGGGACAGGGGCGGACTATGGCTACACCTTC. This translates into CASSLGTGADYGYTF. The rearrangement joins TRBV5-1 to TRBJ1-2; the match to TRBD1 covers 10 bases. The germline gives CDR1 SGHRS, CDR2 YFSETQ. The length of the CDR3 is 15 residues. J was trimmed by 3 bases and V by 2 bases; bases with no gene match: 4.

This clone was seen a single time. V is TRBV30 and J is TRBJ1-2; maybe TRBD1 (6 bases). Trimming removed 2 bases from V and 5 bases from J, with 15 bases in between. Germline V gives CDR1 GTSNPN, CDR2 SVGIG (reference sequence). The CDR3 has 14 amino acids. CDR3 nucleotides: TGTGCCTGGAGTATACAGGGAGGATTTTATGGCTACACCTTC. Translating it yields CAWSIQGGFYGYTF. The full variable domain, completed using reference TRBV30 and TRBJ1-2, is SQTIHQWPATLVQPVGSPLSLECTVEGTSNPNLYWYRQAAGRGLQLLFYSVGIGQISSEVPQNLSASRPQDRQFILSSKKLLLSDSGFYLCAWSIQGGFYGYTFGSGTRLTVV.

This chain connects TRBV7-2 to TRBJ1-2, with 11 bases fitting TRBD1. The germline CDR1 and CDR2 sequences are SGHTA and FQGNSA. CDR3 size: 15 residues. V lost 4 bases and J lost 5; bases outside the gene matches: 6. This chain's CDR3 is CASSSRTGGRYGYTF. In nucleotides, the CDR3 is TGTGCCAGCAGCTCACGGACAGGGGGCCGGTATGGCTACACCTTC. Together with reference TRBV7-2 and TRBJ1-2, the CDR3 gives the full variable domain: GAGVSQSPSNKVTEKGKDVELRCDPISGHTALYWYRQSLGQGLEFLIYFQGNSAPDKSGLPSDRFSAERTGGSVSTLTIQRTQQEDSAVYLCASSSRTGGRYGYTFGSGTRLTVV.

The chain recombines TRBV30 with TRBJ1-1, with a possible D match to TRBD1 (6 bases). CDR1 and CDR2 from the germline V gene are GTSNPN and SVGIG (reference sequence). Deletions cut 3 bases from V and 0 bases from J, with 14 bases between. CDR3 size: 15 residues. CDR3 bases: TGTGCCTGGAGCTGGGGGGGCACCATGAACACTGAAGCTTTCTTT. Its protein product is CAWSWGGTMNTEAFF.

The CDR3 region is CAISWDRGTDTQYF. In nucleotides, the CDR3 is TGTGCCATCAGCTGGGACAGGGGGACAGATACGCAGTATTTT. This chain connects TRBV10-3 to TRBJ2-3, with 11 bases matching TRBD1. With 6 bases clipped from V and 3 bases from J, the junction kept 2 bases outside the gene matches. Per the germline V gene, CDR1 is ENHRY and CDR2 is SYGVKD. The CDR3 totals 14 residues.

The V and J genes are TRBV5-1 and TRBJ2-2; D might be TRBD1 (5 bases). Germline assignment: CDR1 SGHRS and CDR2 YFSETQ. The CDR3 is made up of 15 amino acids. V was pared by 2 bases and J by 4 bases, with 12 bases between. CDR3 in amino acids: CASSLTGWGTGELFF. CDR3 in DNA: TGCGCCAGCAGCTTAACAGGTTGGGGCACCGGGGAGCTGTTTTTT.

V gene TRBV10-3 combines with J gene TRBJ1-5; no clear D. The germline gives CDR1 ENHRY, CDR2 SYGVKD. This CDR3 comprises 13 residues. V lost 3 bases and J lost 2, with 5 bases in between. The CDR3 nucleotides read TGTGCCATCAGTGACGGGGGCAATCAGCCCCAGCATTTT. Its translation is CAISDGGNQPQHF.

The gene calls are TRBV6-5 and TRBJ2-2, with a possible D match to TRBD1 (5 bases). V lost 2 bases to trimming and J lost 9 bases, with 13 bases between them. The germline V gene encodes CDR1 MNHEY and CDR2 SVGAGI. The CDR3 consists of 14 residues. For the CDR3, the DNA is TGTGCCAGCAGTTACGTCCCAGGGCGGAGGGAGCTGTTTTTT. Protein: CASSYVPGRRELFF.

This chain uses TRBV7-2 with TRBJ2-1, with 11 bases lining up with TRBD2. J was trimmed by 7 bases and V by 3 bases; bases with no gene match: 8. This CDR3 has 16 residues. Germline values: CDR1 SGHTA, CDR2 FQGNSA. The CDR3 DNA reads TGTGCCAGCAGCTTCTCAGTAGCGGGGGGGCCGAATGAGCAGTTCTTC. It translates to CASSFSVAGGPNEQFF.

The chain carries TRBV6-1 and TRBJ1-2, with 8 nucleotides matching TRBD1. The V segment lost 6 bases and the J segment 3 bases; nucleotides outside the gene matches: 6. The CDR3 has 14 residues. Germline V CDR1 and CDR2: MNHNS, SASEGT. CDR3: CASRDRVQYYGYTF. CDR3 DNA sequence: TGTGCCAGCAGGGACAGGGTCCAATACTATGGCTACACCTTC.

CDR3 DNA: TGCGCCAGCAGCTTGGCGTCCCAACCCCAGTACTTC. Its translation: CASSLASQPQYF. This chain connects TRBV5-1 to TRBJ2-7; no clear D. Germline CDR1 SGHRS, CDR2 YFSETQ. The CDR3 consists of 12 residues. V dropped 0 bases and J dropped 10 bases, with 11 bases sitting between them.

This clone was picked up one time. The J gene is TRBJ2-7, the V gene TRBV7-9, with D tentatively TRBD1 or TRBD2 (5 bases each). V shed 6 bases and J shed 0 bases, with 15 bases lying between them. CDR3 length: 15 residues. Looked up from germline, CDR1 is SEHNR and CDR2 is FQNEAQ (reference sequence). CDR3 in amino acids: CASSIGTPSSYEQYF. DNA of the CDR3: TGTGCCAGCAGTATCGGGACGCCGAGCTCCTACGAGCAGTACTTC.

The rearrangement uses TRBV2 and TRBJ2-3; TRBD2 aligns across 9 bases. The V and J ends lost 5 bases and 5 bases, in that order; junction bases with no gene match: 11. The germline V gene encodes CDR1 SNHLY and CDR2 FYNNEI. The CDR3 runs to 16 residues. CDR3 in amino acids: CASSPVSGGRGDTQYF. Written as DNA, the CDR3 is TGTGCCAGCAGTCCTGTTAGCGGGGGCCGGGGAGATACGCAGTATTTT.

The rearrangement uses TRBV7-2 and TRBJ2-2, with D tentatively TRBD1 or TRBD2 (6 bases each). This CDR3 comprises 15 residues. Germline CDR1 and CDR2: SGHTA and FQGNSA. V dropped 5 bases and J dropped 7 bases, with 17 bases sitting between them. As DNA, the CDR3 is TGTGCCAGCAGCCCGAGGAGGGGGGTGGGCGGGGAGCTGTTTTTT. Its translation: CASSPRRGVGGELFF.

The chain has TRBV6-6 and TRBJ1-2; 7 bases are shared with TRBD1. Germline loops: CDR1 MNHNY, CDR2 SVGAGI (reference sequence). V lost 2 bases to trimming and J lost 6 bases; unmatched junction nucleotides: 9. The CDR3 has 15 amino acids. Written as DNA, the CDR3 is TGTGCCAGCAGTTACGTGGCAGGGGGACGGGATGGCTACACCTTC. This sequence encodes CASSYVAGGRDGYTF.

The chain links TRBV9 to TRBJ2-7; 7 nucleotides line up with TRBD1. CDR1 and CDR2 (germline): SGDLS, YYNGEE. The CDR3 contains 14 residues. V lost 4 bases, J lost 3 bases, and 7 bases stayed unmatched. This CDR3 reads CASSRGQTIYEQYF. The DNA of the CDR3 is TGTGCCAGCAGCCGGGGACAGACTATCTACGAGCAGTACTTC.

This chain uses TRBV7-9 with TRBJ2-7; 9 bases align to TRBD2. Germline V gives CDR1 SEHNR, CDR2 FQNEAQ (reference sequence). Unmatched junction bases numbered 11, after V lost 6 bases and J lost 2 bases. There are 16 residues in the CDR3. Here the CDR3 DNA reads TGTGCCAGCAGTAAACCGGGGGTAGCGGGGGCCTACGAGCAGTACTTC. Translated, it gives CASSKPGVAGAYEQYF.

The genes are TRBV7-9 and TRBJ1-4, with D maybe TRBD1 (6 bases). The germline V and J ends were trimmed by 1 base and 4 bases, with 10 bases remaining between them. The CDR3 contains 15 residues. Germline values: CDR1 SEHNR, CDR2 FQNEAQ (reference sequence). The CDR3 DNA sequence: TGTGCCAGCAGCTTAGGTGGACAGATTAATGAAAAACTGTTTTTT. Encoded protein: CASSLGGQINEKLFF.

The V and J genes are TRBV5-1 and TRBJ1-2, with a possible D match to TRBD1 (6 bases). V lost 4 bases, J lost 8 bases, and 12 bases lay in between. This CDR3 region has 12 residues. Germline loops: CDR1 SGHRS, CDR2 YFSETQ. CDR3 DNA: TGCGCCAGCAGCGCCCAGGGGTTCGGCTACACCTTC. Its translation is CASSAQGFGYTF. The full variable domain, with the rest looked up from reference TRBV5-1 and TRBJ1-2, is KAGVTQTPRYLIKTRGQQVTLSCSPISGHRSVSWYQQTPGQGLQFLFEYFSETQRNKGNFPGRFSGRQFSNSRSEMNVSTLELGDSALYLCASSAQGFGYTFGSGTRLTVV.

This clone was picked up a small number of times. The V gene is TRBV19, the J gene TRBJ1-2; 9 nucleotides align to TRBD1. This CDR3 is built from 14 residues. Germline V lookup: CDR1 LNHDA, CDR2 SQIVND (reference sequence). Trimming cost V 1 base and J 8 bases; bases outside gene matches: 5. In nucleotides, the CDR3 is TGTGCCAGTAGTATAGGGGGACAGGGCGGCGGCTACACCTTC. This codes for CASSIGGQGGGYTF.

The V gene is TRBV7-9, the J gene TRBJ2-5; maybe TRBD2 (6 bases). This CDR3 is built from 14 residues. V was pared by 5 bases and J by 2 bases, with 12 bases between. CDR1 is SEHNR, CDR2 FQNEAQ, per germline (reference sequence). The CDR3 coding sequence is TGTGCCAGCAGCCCTGTGGGGGGACAAGAGACCCAGTACTTC. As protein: CASSPVGGQETQYF. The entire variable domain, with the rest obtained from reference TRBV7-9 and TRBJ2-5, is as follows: DTGVSQNPRHKITKRGQNVTFRCDPISEHNRLYWYRQTLGQGPEFLTYFQNEAQLEKSRLLSDRFSAERPKGSFSTLEIQRTEQGDSAMYLCASSPVGGQETQYFGPGTRLLVL.

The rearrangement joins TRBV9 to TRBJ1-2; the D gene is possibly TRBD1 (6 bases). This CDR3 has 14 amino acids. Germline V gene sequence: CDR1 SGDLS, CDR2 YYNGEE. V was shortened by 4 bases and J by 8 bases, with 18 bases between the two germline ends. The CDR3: CASSTRTDFWGYTF. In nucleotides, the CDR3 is TGTGCCAGCAGCACCCGGACAGATTTCTGGGGCTACACCTTC.

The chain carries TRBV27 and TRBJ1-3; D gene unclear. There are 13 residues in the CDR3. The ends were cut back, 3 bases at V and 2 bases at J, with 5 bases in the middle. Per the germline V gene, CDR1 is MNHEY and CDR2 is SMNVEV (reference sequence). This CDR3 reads CASSFGPGNTIYF. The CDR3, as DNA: TGTGCCAGCAGTTTCGGTCCTGGAAACACCATATATTTT.

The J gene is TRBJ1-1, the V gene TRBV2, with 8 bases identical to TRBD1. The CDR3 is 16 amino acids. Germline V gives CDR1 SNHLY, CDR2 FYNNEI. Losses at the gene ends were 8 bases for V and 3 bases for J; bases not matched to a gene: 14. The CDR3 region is CASFDRGRMADTEAFF. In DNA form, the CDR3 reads TGTGCCAGCTTTGACAGGGGAAGGATGGCCGACACTGAAGCTTTCTTT.

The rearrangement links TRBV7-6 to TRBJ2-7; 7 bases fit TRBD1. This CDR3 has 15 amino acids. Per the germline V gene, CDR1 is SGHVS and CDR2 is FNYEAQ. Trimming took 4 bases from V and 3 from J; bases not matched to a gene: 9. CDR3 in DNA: TGTGCCAGCAGCTCACTCCCGGGACAGCTCTACGAGCAGTACTTC. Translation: CASSSLPGQLYEQYF.

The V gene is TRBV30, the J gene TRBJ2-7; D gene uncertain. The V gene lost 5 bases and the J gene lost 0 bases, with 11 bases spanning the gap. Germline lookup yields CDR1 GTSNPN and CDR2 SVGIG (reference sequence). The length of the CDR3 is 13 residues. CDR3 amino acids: CAWSAQISYEQYF. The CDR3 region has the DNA TGTGCCTGGTCCGCTCAAATCTCCTACGAGCAGTACTTC.

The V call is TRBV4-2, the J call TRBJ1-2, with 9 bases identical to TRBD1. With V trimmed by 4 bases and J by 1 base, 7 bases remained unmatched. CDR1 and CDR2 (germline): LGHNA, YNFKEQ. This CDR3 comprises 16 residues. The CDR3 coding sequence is TGTGCCAGCAGCCCGGGACAGGGAGCCCTTAACTATGGCTACACCTTC. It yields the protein CASSPGQGALNYGYTF.